A selection of T cell receptor beta chains follows, all from one sample in a study of identical twins. MiXCR was run by TCRdb on the 5' RACE reads, yielding one entry per CDR3 protein. The data hold about 660,000 distinct CDR3 sequences, with 8.6% observed a single time. Separately, the same data were catalogued under a study of yellow fever vaccine responses in identical twins.

The sequencing input was PBMCs. These receptors were obtained from a woman aged 18-30 years in good health. The conserved cysteine and the conserved F or W are not part of the CDR3 here. Size is stated for part of the rows, as once, few or many counts, or as a class when the clone is expanded.

j_call | v_call | clone_size | cdr3_aa
TRBJ2-1 | TRBV20-1 | few | SARARTGGDEQF
TRBJ2-2 | TRBV30 | . | AWSVRMPRTPGELF
TRBJ2-7 | TRBV4-1 | few | ASSQDWGSGRRGQY
TRBJ2-2 | TRBV6-5 | many | ASSSGGGTGELF
TRBJ1-1 | TRBV5-1 | few | ASRETGGSEAF
TRBJ2-7 | TRBV27 | . | ASSKPRRDRDPHEQY
TRBJ2-1 | TRBV20-1 | . | SARDKREAYNEQF
TRBJ1-6 | TRBV28 | few | ASSFIGLPLH
TRBJ2-3 | TRBV5-1 | many | ASSLATGGQDTQY
TRBJ1-6 | TRBV12-3/TRBV12-4 | many | ASSLGSPYNSPLH
TRBJ2-1 | TRBV7-9 | . | ATNRDYHNDQF
TRBJ2-7 | TRBV19 | few | ASSHGQDEQY
TRBJ2-6 | TRBV7-6 | few | ASGTPGPKDSGANVLT
TRBJ2-1 | TRBV20-1 | many | SARDLSAVSYNEQF
TRBJ2-5 | TRBV20-1 | many | SAGDLRTETQY
TRBJ2-3 | TRBV4-3 | . | ASSLRGPPLRNTDTQY
TRBJ2-5 | TRBV27 | few | ASSLANTLETQY
TRBJ2-1 | TRBV12-3/TRBV12-4 | many | ASSRGLLAGAEQF
TRBJ2-7 | TRBV10-3 | . | AISAQSGSYEQY
TRBJ2-6 | TRBV11-2 | . | ASSLLQQGSGANVLT
TRBJ2-3 | TRBV5-1 | . | ASSLSHSTDTQY
TRBJ2-4 | TRBV29-1 | . | SGADRGAKNIQY
TRBJ1-5 | TRBV28 | few | ASSFSSSGTGASNQPQH
TRBJ2-7 | TRBV4-3 | many | ASSQDWGMGEFSYEQY
TRBJ2-1 | TRBV7-6 | . | ASSPTGTNEQF
TRBJ2-7 | TRBV6-2/TRBV6-3 | . | ASSYTAQGRYEQY
TRBJ2-1 | TRBV12-3/TRBV12-4 | many | ASTLEIGPSYNEQF
TRBJ2-7 | TRBV20-1 | few | SALPLREGGEQY
TRBJ2-2 | TRBV12-3/TRBV12-4 | many | ASRPLGGGTNYGELF
TRBJ1-2 | TRBV18 | few | ASSPVYRGESGGYT
TRBJ1-6 | TRBV7-3 | few | ASSLTRNSPLH
TRBJ2-2 | TRBV12-3/TRBV12-4 | . | ASTPGQGVGELF
TRBJ2-2 | TRBV4-3 | few | ASSQASGTGELF
TRBJ2-7 | TRBV20-1 | few | SGEPGQGKLEQY
TRBJ2-7 | TRBV27 | . | ASSSTLGGVRLYEQY
TRBJ1-1 | TRBV6-6 | few | ASSRGAQTEAF
TRBJ2-2 | TRBV7-7 | few | ASSPEDVNTGELF